Listed below are T cell receptor beta chains from one sample, sequenced in a study of CD8+CD57+ T cells in acquired aplastic anemia. TCRdb re-called the reads through MiXCR, storing one row per CDR3 protein. The sample lists roughly 180,000 distinct CDR3 sequences; roughly three fifths were seen once. The sequenced sample was sorted CD4+, CD8+, or CD8+CD57+ T cells (not recorded which) from PBMCs. The receptor source for this set is a human donor with aplastic anemia. Each CDR3 is given with its conserved first and last residue. A D gene is named only where the DNA matches it firmly. Only some rows state a clone size, as once, few, many or a class for expanded clones.

clone_size: .; v_call: TRBV10-3; j_call: TRBJ2-1; d_call: .; cdr3_aa: CAISGAGKNNEQFF; cdr3_nt: TGTGCCATCAGTGGGGCGGGGAAAAACAATGAGCAGTTCTTC
clone_size: .; v_call: TRBV2; j_call: TRBJ1-2; d_call: TRBD1; cdr3_aa: CASSEMDRGRDYGYTF; cdr3_nt: TGTGCCAGCAGTGAAATGGACAGGGGGCGCGACTATGGCTACACCTTC
clone_size: .; v_call: TRBV12-3/TRBV12-4; j_call: TRBJ1-2; d_call: TRBD1; cdr3_aa: CASSLRAGGVDSGYTF; cdr3_nt: TGTGCCAGCAGTTTAAGGGCAGGGGGGGTCGATTCAGGCTACACCTTC
clone_size: .; v_call: TRBV5-1; j_call: TRBJ2-6; d_call: .; cdr3_aa: CASSLAGQDEAF; cdr3_nt: TGCGCCAGCAGCTTGGCGGGGCAGGATGAAGCTTTC
clone_size: .; v_call: TRBV9; j_call: TRBJ2-7; d_call: .; cdr3_aa: CASSVDGTSGYEQYF; cdr3_nt: TGTGCCAGCAGCGTAGATGGAACCTCTGGCTACGAGCAGTACTTC
clone_size: once; v_call: TRBV20-1; j_call: TRBJ1-2; d_call: .; cdr3_aa: CSAGGAYGYTF; cdr3_nt: TGCAGTGCGGGGGGGGCCTATGGCTACACCTTC
clone_size: few; v_call: TRBV7-3; j_call: TRBJ2-1; d_call: .; cdr3_aa: CASSQGWGNEQFF; cdr3_nt: TGTGCCAGCAGCCAAGGTTGGGGAAATGAGCAGTTCTTC
clone_size: .; v_call: TRBV7-6; j_call: TRBJ2-5; d_call: .; cdr3_aa: CATNPGFEETQYF; cdr3_nt: TGTGCCACCAACCCAGGGTTTGAGGAGACCCAGTACTTC
clone_size: .; v_call: TRBV15; j_call: TRBJ1-4; d_call: TRBD1; cdr3_aa: CATSRPFPGQGANEKLFF; cdr3_nt: TGTGCCACCAGCAGACCATTTCCGGGACAGGGGGCGAATGAAAAACTGTTTTTT
clone_size: few; v_call: TRBV20-1; j_call: TRBJ2-3; d_call: .; cdr3_aa: CSARDKRQTDPTDTQYF; cdr3_nt: TGCAGTGCTAGAGATAAGAGGCAGACAGACCCCACAGATACGCAGTATTTT
clone_size: many; v_call: TRBV4-1; j_call: TRBJ1-4; d_call: .; cdr3_aa: CASSQSIILTNEKLFF; cdr3_nt: TGCGCCAGCAGCCAGTCGATCATACTAACTAATGAAAAACTGTTTTTT
clone_size: .; v_call: TRBV29-1; j_call: TRBJ1-1; d_call: TRBD1; cdr3_aa: CSVRTGARAFF; cdr3_nt: TGCAGCGTTCGGACAGGGGCGAGAGCTTTCTTT
clone_size: .; v_call: TRBV20-1; j_call: TRBJ1-6; d_call: TRBD1; cdr3_aa: CSASSQFRGRRSESPLHF; cdr3_nt: TGCAGTGCTAGTAGCCAGTTCAGGGGGCGGCGGTCAGAATCACCCCTCCACTTT
clone_size: once; v_call: TRBV7-9; j_call: TRBJ2-7; d_call: .; cdr3_aa: CASSLSRGLGVQYF; cdr3_nt: TGTGCCAGCAGCTTATCGCGGGGTCTGGGCGTGCAGTACTTC
clone_size: .; v_call: TRBV11-2; j_call: TRBJ2-7; d_call: TRBD1; cdr3_aa: CASSLEGQGSYEQYF; cdr3_nt: TGTGCCAGCAGCTTAGAGGGACAGGGCTCCTACGAGCAGTACTTC
clone_size: .; v_call: TRBV7-6; j_call: TRBJ2-7; d_call: .; cdr3_aa: CASSLIADYEQYF; cdr3_nt: TGTGCCAGCAGCTTAATCGCGGACTACGAGCAGTACTTC
clone_size: .; v_call: TRBV7-9; j_call: TRBJ2-1; d_call: TRBD2; cdr3_aa: CASSLGGTSGRDEQFF; cdr3_nt: TGTGCCAGCAGCTTAGGGGGGACTAGCGGGAGAGATGAGCAGTTCTTC
clone_size: .; v_call: TRBV5-1; j_call: TRBJ2-7; d_call: .; cdr3_aa: CASSLDQGTYEQYF; cdr3_nt: TGCGCCAGCAGCTTGGACCAGGGTACTTACGAGCAGTACTTC
clone_size: many; v_call: TRBV12-3/TRBV12-4; j_call: TRBJ2-7; d_call: .; cdr3_aa: CASSFGYEQYF; cdr3_nt: TGTGCCAGCAGTTTCGGCTACGAGCAGTACTTC
clone_size: .; v_call: TRBV7-2; j_call: TRBJ2-7; d_call: .; cdr3_aa: CASSSGVFGAYEQYF; cdr3_nt: TGTGCCAGCAGTTCGGGGGTGTTTGGAGCCTACGAGCAGTACTTC
clone_size: .; v_call: TRBV7-7; j_call: TRBJ2-3; d_call: TRBD2; cdr3_aa: CASSLSFLAGGPSSTDTQYF; cdr3_nt: TGTGCTAGCAGCTTATCCTTCCTAGCGGGAGGGCCCTCTAGCACAGATACGCAGTATTTT
clone_size: .; v_call: TRBV30; j_call: TRBJ1-2; d_call: .; cdr3_aa: CAWRYGPNYGYTF; cdr3_nt: TGTGCCTGGAGATACGGACCAAACTATGGCTACACCTTC
clone_size: .; v_call: TRBV5-4; j_call: TRBJ2-7; d_call: TRBD2; cdr3_aa: CASSLVGGSTYEQYF; cdr3_nt: TGTGCCAGCAGCTTGGTTGGCGGGAGTACCTACGAGCAGTACTTC
clone_size: few; v_call: TRBV5-4; j_call: TRBJ1-2; d_call: TRBD1; cdr3_aa: CASSKGQQNYGYTF; cdr3_nt: TGTGCCAGCAGCAAGGGACAGCAGAACTATGGCTACACCTTC
clone_size: once; v_call: TRBV7-9; j_call: TRBJ2-7; d_call: .; cdr3_aa: CASSSNDGSYEQYF; cdr3_nt: TGTGCCAGCAGCTCCAATGACGGGTCCTACGAGCAGTACTTC
clone_size: .; v_call: TRBV19; j_call: TRBJ2-1; d_call: TRBD2; cdr3_aa: CASSITSGVYNEQFF; cdr3_nt: TGTGCCAGTAGTATAACAAGCGGGGTTTACAATGAGCAGTTCTTC
clone_size: .; v_call: TRBV2; j_call: TRBJ2-7; d_call: .; cdr3_aa: CASSPKAGIEGYEQYF; cdr3_nt: TGTGCCAGCAGCCCAAAGGCAGGGATAGAGGGCTACGAACAGTACTTC
clone_size: .; v_call: TRBV2; j_call: TRBJ1-2; d_call: .; cdr3_aa: CASSEQGNYGYTF; cdr3_nt: TGTGCCAGCAGTGAACAGGGGAACTATGGCTACACCTTC
clone_size: .; v_call: TRBV2; j_call: TRBJ2-1; d_call: TRBD2; cdr3_aa: CASRETSGGIGEQFF; cdr3_nt: TGTGCCAGCAGGGAGACTAGCGGGGGGATAGGCGAGCAGTTCTTC
clone_size: .; v_call: TRBV20-1; j_call: TRBJ1-6; d_call: .; cdr3_aa: CSARDRKSSYNSPLHF; cdr3_nt: TGCAGTGCTAGGGACAGAAAGAGCTCCTATAATTCACCCCTCCACTTT
clone_size: .; v_call: TRBV24-1; j_call: TRBJ2-1; d_call: .; cdr3_aa: CATSDLARSSYNEQFF; cdr3_nt: TGTGCCACCAGTGATTTAGCCCGGAGCTCCTACAATGAGCAGTTCTTC
clone_size: few; v_call: TRBV10-3; j_call: TRBJ1-6; d_call: .; cdr3_aa: CAISPGQDNSPLHF; cdr3_nt: TGTGCCATCAGTCCTGGACAAGATAATTCACCCCTCCACTTT
clone_size: many; v_call: TRBV11-2; j_call: TRBJ2-1; d_call: TRBD2; cdr3_aa: CASSLWGGSDNEQFF; cdr3_nt: TGTGCCAGCAGCTTATGGGGGGGTAGTGACAATGAGCAGTTCTTC
clone_size: few; v_call: TRBV6-2/TRBV6-3; j_call: TRBJ1-2; d_call: .; cdr3_aa: CASSYPPDRTYGYTF; cdr3_nt: TGTGCCAGCAGTTATCCTCCAGACAGGACCTATGGCTACACCTTC
clone_size: .; v_call: TRBV7-9; j_call: TRBJ2-3; d_call: .; cdr3_aa: CASSLGARPQYF; cdr3_nt: TGTGCCAGCAGCTTAGGTGCTCGGCCGCAGTATTTT
clone_size: .; v_call: TRBV7-2; j_call: TRBJ2-7; d_call: TRBD1; cdr3_aa: CASSYPGQGASEQYF; cdr3_nt: TGTGCCAGCAGCTACCCGGGACAGGGGGCTTCCGAGCAGTACTTC
clone_size: .; v_call: TRBV9; j_call: TRBJ1-2; d_call: .; cdr3_aa: CASSAHYFYGYTF; cdr3_nt: TGTGCCAGCAGCGCCCACTATTTCTATGGCTACACCTTC
clone_size: many; v_call: TRBV14; j_call: TRBJ1-2; d_call: .; cdr3_aa: CASSQYNPRMEGLGNGYTF; cdr3_nt: TGTGCCAGCAGCCAATACAACCCCCGGATGGAGGGGCTCGGTAATGGCTACACCTTC
clone_size: .; v_call: TRBV7-2; j_call: TRBJ2-3; d_call: TRBD1; cdr3_aa: CASSFPGQGKDTQYF; cdr3_nt: TGTGCCAGCAGCTTCCCGGGACAGGGGAAAGATACGCAGTATTTT
clone_size: .; v_call: TRBV7-2; j_call: TRBJ1-1; d_call: TRBD1; cdr3_aa: CASSLVAGGIDGTEAFF; cdr3_nt: TGTGCCAGCAGCTTAGTGGCAGGGGGGATTGATGGAACTGAAGCTTTCTTT
clone_size: .; v_call: TRBV9; j_call: TRBJ2-5; d_call: .; cdr3_aa: CASSEQLYQETQYF; cdr3_nt: TGTGCCAGCAGCGAACAGCTGTACCAAGAGACCCAGTACTTC
clone_size: few; v_call: TRBV7-8; j_call: TRBJ1-5; d_call: TRBD1; cdr3_aa: CASSLYRGDQPQHF; cdr3_nt: TGTGCCAGCAGCTTATACAGGGGGGATCAGCCCCAGCATTTT
clone_size: few; v_call: TRBV20-1; j_call: TRBJ1-2; d_call: .; cdr3_aa: CSASAQAVNYGYTF; cdr3_nt: TGCAGTGCTTCCGCTCAGGCTGTGAACTATGGCTACACCTTC
clone_size: .; v_call: TRBV19; j_call: TRBJ2-7; d_call: TRBD1; cdr3_aa: CASSTPDRDREQYF; cdr3_nt: TGTGCCAGTAGTACCCCAGACAGGGATCGGGAGCAGTACTTC
clone_size: .; v_call: TRBV2; j_call: TRBJ2-7; d_call: .; cdr3_aa: CASSDWVEQYF; cdr3_nt: TGTGCCAGCAGTGATTGGGTCGAGCAGTACTTC